Only one count was recorded for the clone carrying this T cell receptor (beta chain). This sample is drawn from a study of T cell changes during pregnancy in multiple sclerosis. CDR3 length: 18 residues. Germline V CDR1 and CDR2: SGHRS, YFSETQ. The ends lost 7 bases at V and 4 bases at J; junction bases unmatched: 21. Here immunoSEQ multiplex PCR was the method, and the copy in TCRdb shows in-frame clones only, minus some. Of 69,000 or so clones listed, about 92% are singletons. The chain is built from TRBV5-1 and TRBJ2-5; 8 nucleotides agree with TRBD2. The source material was peripheral blood, sampled before pregnancy. This TCR was sampled from a female donor with multiple sclerosis, enrolled in a pregnancy study. The CDR3: CASRPSAGVTGGSETQYF. The CDR3 DNA follows: TGCGCCAGCCGACCCTCAGCGGGAGTTACAGGAGGCTCAGAGACCCAGTACTTC.